This is a list of T cell receptor beta chains from one sample in a study of OX40 agonist ivuxolimab in advanced cancers. Only in-frame clones appear in the TCRdb table, and some are missing; sequencing was by immunoSEQ multiplex PCR. The top ten clones hold around 0.8% of a sample with about 98,000 clones, around nine tenths of them seen once. Sample: CD4+ or CD8+ T cells sorted from blood, taken in a trial of the OX40 agonist ivuxolimab. Receptor source: an adult with an advanced solid tumor such as melanoma, head and neck, liver or kidney cancer. Both conserved end residues are part of each CDR3. A D gene is named only where the DNA matches it firmly.

j_gene	v_gene	d_gene	CDR3nt	CDR3aa
TRBJ2-6	TRBV6-1	.	TGTGCCAGCAGTGAACACAGATCTGGGGCCAACGTCCTGACTTTC	CASSEHRSGANVLTF
TRBJ2-7	TRBV30	.	TGTGCCTGGGGATACTTAATGGGAGAAAGCGAGCAGTACTTC	CAWGYLMGESEQYF
TRBJ2-1	TRBV12-5	TRBD2	TGTGCTAGTGGTTTGGGGGCGGGAGGCCATGAGCAGTTCTTC	CASGLGAGGHEQFF
TRBJ1-1	TRBV9	.	TGTGCCAGCAGCGCACTTATGAACACTGAAGCTTTCTTT	CASSALMNTEAFF
TRBJ2-1	TRBV20-1	.	TGCAGTGCTAGAGTAGAGTATGAGCAGTTCTTC	CSARVEYEQFF
TRBJ2-3	TRBV28	TRBD2	TGTGCCAGCAGTTTCGCGGGAGAGGTCACAGATACGCAGTATTTT	CASSFAGEVTDTQYF
TRBJ1-2	TRBV7-2	.	TGTGCCAGCAGCGCCACGTTCCGTCGGAGTGGCTACACCTTC	CASSATFRRSGYTF
TRBJ2-1	TRBV10-1	TRBD1	TGCGCCAGCAGTGACGTCCGGGACAGGGGCCAGTTCTTC	CASSDVRDRGQFF
TRBJ1-1	TRBV6-5	.	TGTGCCAGCAGTTTACAGGGACGGGGGCGCGCTGAAGCTTTCTTT	CASSLQGRGRAEAFF
TRBJ2-2	TRBV18	TRBD2	TGTGCCAGCTCCCCGAGGACCCTAGCGGTTACCGGGGAGCTGTTTTTT	CASSPRTLAVTGELFF
TRBJ2-7	TRBV30	TRBD2	TGTGCCTGGAGTTTACCGGGACTAGCTATCGAGCAGTACTTC	CAWSLPGLAIEQYF